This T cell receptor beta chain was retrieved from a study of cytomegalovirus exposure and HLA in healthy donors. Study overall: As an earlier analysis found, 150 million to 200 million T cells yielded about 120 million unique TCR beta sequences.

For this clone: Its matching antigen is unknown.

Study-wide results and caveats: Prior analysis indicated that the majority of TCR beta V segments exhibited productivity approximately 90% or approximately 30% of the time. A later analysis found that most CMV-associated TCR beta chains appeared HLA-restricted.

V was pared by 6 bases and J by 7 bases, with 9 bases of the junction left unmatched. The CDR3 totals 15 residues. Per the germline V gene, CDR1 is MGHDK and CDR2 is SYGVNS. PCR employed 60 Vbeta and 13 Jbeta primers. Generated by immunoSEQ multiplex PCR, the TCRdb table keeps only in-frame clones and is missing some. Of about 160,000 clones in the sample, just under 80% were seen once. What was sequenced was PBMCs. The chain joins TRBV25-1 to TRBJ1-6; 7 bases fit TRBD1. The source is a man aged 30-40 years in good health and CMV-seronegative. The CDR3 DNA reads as TGTGCCAGCAGACTCCCGGGACAGCTAAATTCACCCCTCCACTTT. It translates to CASRLPGQLNSPLHF.